The present T cell receptor (beta chain) was sequenced within a study of cytomegalovirus exposure and HLA in healthy donors. Trimming pared 2 bases from V and 9 bases from J, leaving 10 bases between. The CDR3 sequence is 12 residues long. Germline CDR1 is MNHEY and CDR2 is SVGAGI. The donors were part of the validation cohort of 120 or so subjects. That cohort was separate from the first cohort, which comprised about 730 subjects. The study, taken as a whole, reports: In the approximately 130 validation repertoires, a later analysis found that first-cohort TCR clusters tended to co-occur. A few chains tied to CMV proved CMV antigen-specific in vitro.

As for this clone: The antigen remains unidentified.

The data were produced by immunoSEQ multiplex PCR, yet TCRdb's version contains in-frame clones alone and is incomplete. The sample consists of approximately 180,000 clones, roughly 82% of them appearing once. The chain joins TRBV6-5 to TRBJ1-1, with a possible D match to TRBD1 (5 bases). The specimen was PBMCs. This receptor was taken from a woman aged 18-35 years in good health and CMV-seronegative. The DNA for the CDR3 is TGTGCCAGCAGTTACCGGGGGGGAAAAGCTTTCTTT. As protein: CASSYRGGKAFF.